The source of this T cell receptor (beta chain) is a study of preoperative IRX-2 immunotherapy in early breast cancer. Noted treatment: preoperative locoregional IRX-2 cytokine immunotherapy. Preoperative locoregional IRX-2 cytokine immunotherapy was tested in the phase Ib source study. The CDR3 sequence is 12 residues long. Germline CDR1 reads SGHRS; CDR2 reads YFSETQ. Trimming cost V 5 bases and J 5 bases, with 9 bases left between them. The assay was immunoSEQ multiplex PCR, and TCRdb's table has in-frame clones only and misses some. The sample shows 40,000 to 45,000 clones, around 96% of them seen only once.

The sample consisted of tumor tissue, taken after IRX-2 immunotherapy. The TCR originated in a human donor with breast cancer. The chain is built from TRBV5-1 and TRBJ2-3; D not certain. This chain's CDR3 is CASSYVEDTQYF. The CDR3 nucleotides read TGCGCCAGCAGTTACGTTGAAGATACGCAGTATTTT.